This passage covers 28 T cell receptor beta chains from one sample sequenced in a study of T cell responses to AZD1222 COVID-19 vaccine. Profiled with immunoSEQ multiplex PCR; TCRdb holds only in-frame clones, not every one. Of 160,000 or so clones listed, 75% to 95% were seen once; the top ten hold approximately 2%. Sequences were derived from peripheral blood, sampled on day 0 of AZD1222 vaccination. These receptor sequences come from an adult in good health.

There are a few counts of this clone. The J gene is TRBJ1-5, the V gene TRBV28; 7 bases map to TRBD1. Germline assignment: CDR1 MDHEN and CDR2 SYDVKM. Trimming took 6 bases from V and 3 from J; bases not matched to a gene: 11. The CDR3 length is 16 residues. The CDR3 DNA sequence: TGTGCCAGCAGCCCATGGGGGACAGACATCAATCAGCCCCAGCATTTT. Translation gives CASSPWGTDINQPQHF. The variable domain in full, completed from reference TRBV28 and TRBJ1-5, reads DVKVTQSSRYLVKRTGEKVFLECVQDMDHENMFWYRQDPGLGLRLIYFSYDVKMKEKGDIPEGYSVSREKKERFSLILESASTNQTSMYLCASSPWGTDINQPQHFGDGTRLSIL.

There are a few counts of this clone. This chain connects TRBV27 to TRBJ2-2; no reliable D call. Trimming removed 1 base at V and 4 bases at J, with 4 bases between. CDR3 length equals 13 residues. The germline CDR1 and CDR2 sequences are MNHEY and SMNVEV (reference sequence). The DNA for the CDR3 is TGTGCCAGCAGTTTATGGGGCACCGGGGAGCTGTTTTTT. Its protein is CASSLWGTGELFF.

This sequence joins TRBV3-1 (or the pseudogene TRBV3-2) and TRBJ1-6; no clear D. V lost 1 base and J lost 4, with 11 bases in between. CDR3 length equals 16 residues. CDR1 and CDR2 from the germline V gene are LGHDT and YNNKEL (reference sequence). The DNA of the CDR3 is TGTGCCAGCAGCCAAGCAGCGGCAAATTATAATTCACCCCTCCACTTT. Its protein is CASSQAAANYNSPLHF.

In this sample, this clone turned up once. The J gene is TRBJ1-4, the V gene TRBV30; 7 nucleotides line up with TRBD1. Germline V gene lookup returns CDR1 GTSNPN and CDR2 SVGIG (reference sequence). V shed 3 bases, J shed 2 bases, and the junction held 3 bases outside the gene matches. This CDR3 is built from 14 residues. The CDR3 loop is CAWSLQGTNEKLFF. DNA for the CDR3: TGTGCCTGGAGCTTACAGGGGACTAATGAAAAACTGTTTTTT.

J is TRBJ1-2 and V is TRBV28; no definite D call. The CDR3 contains 13 residues. Germline-derived CDR1 and CDR2 are MDHEN and SYDVKM. Trimming took 2 bases from V and 3 from J, leaving 7 bases between them. DNA of the CDR3: TGTGCCAGCAGTTTACCTCTTGACTATGGCTACACCTTC. Residues: CASSLPLDYGYTF.

This chain connects TRBV20-1 to TRBJ2-3, with unresolved D. The germline V and J ends were trimmed by 0 bases and 6 bases, with 4 bases remaining between them. Germline loops: CDR1 DFQATT, CDR2 SNEGSKA (reference sequence). The CDR3 consists of 11 residues. CDR3 region: CSARESDTQYF. CDR3 sequence (DNA): TGCAGTGCTAGAGAAAGCGATACGCAGTATTTT.

This chain uses TRBV20-1 with TRBJ1-4, with TRBD1 as a possible D gene (5 bases). The CDR3 is 17 residues long. Germline values: CDR1 DFQATT, CDR2 SNEGSKA (reference sequence). Trimming cost V 3 bases and J 0 bases, with 17 bases left between them. CDR3 bases: TGCAGTGCTAGTAGGCAGCAGGGATTTGCAACTAATGAAAAACTGTTTTTT. Its translation: CSASRQQGFATNEKLFF.

This clone showed up just once. The V and J genes are TRBV5-3 and TRBJ2-1; TRBD1 might be the D (5 bases). TRBV5-3 counts as an open reading frame of uncertain function. Deletions cut 1 base from V and 7 bases from J, with 15 bases between. This CDR3 has 15 residues. CDR3 bases: TGTGCCAGAAGCTTGTCTGGGGCGCAGAGGAATGAGCAGTTCTTC. Its translation: CARSLSGAQRNEQFF.

This chain connects TRBV2 to TRBJ1-5; weak D call: TRBD1 (5 bases). Trimming left V 2 bases short and J 0 bases short, with 17 bases between. The CDR3 spans 18 residues. Per germline, CDR1 SNHLY and CDR2 FYNNEI. The CDR3 bases are TGTGCCAGCAGTGAAAGTCAAGGGGCTCAGACTAGCAATCAGCCCCAGCATTTT. Its translation is CASSESQGAQTSNQPQHF.

J is TRBJ2-7 and V is TRBV7-2; D unresolved. Germline-derived CDR1 and CDR2 are SGHTA and FQGNSA. The CDR3 consists of 14 residues. The V end was cut by 0 bases, the J end by 7 bases, with 13 bases between. CDR3 sequence (DNA): TGTGCCAGCAGCTTAGCGCCTTCCGTCCGAGAGCAGTACTTC. As protein: CASSLAPSVREQYF.

This chain connects TRBV11-2 to TRBJ1-1; unclear D gene. The CDR3 contains 13 residues. The germline gives CDR1 SGHAT, CDR2 FQNNGV. V was clipped by 0 bases and J by 6 bases, with 8 bases between them. CDR3 nucleotide sequence: TGTGCCAGCAGCTTAGAGCGAGGGCCTGAAGCTTTCTTT. This sequence encodes CASSLERGPEAFF.

The gene calls are TRBV28 and TRBJ2-3; 10 nucleotides align to TRBD1. The V gene's germline CDR1 is MDHEN and CDR2 SYDVKM. Unmatched junction bases numbered 4, after V lost 4 bases and J lost 3 bases. The CDR3 loop spans 15 amino acids. The DNA for the CDR3 is TGTGCCAGCAGTTCGACAGGGGGCCGGACAGATACGCAGTATTTT. Its protein is CASSSTGGRTDTQYF.

V gene TRBV28 combines with J gene TRBJ2-1; TRBD1 aligns across 12 bases. Per the germline V gene, CDR1 is MDHEN and CDR2 is SYDVKM. This CDR3 comprises 18 residues. Unmatched junction bases numbered 12, after V lost 6 bases and J lost 3 bases. CDR3 nucleotide sequence: TGTGCCAGCAGCCCCCGACTTGGGACAGGGGGCATCTACAATGAGCAGTTCTTC. This encodes CASSPRLGTGGIYNEQFF. The variable domain in full, completed from reference TRBV28 and TRBJ2-1, reads DVKVTQSSRYLVKRTGEKVFLECVQDMDHENMFWYRQDPGLGLRLIYFSYDVKMKEKGDIPEGYSVSREKKERFSLILESASTNQTSMYLCASSPRLGTGGIYNEQFFGPGTRLTVL.

Only one count was recorded for this clone. The chain carries TRBV19 and TRBJ2-1; 7 bases align to TRBD2. There are 16 residues in the CDR3. Germline V gene data show CDR1 as LNHDA and CDR2 as SQIVND (reference sequence). Germline trimming cut 4 bases from V and 1 base from J; bases unmatched to any gene: 7. The CDR3 DNA is TGTGCCAGTAGTAGTATGCGGGAGATATCCTACAATGAGCAGTTCTTC. Amino acids: CASSSMREISYNEQFF.

The rearrangement uses TRBV19 and TRBJ1-1; D is undetermined. CDR3 length: 13 amino acids. V lost 4 bases to trimming and J lost 4 bases, with 10 bases between them. Germline assignment: CDR1 LNHDA and CDR2 SQIVND (reference sequence). The CDR3 coding sequence is TGTGCCAGTAGTACAGGTTTGGTCACTGAAGCTTTCTTT. Protein sequence: CASSTGLVTEAFF.

The V call is TRBV20-1, the J call TRBJ2-1, with D perhaps matching TRBD1 (6 bases). The germline CDR1 and CDR2 sequences are DFQATT and SNEGSKA (reference sequence). The V end was cut by 3 bases, the J end by 3 bases, with 15 bases between. The CDR3 has 15 residues. In DNA, the CDR3 is TGCAGTGCTAGTCGTCAGGGGATTTTCTACAATGAGCAGTTCTTC. This gives the protein CSASRQGIFYNEQFF.

The gene calls are TRBV5-6 and TRBJ2-7; weak D call: TRBD2 (5 bases). CDR1 SGHDT and CDR2 YYEEEE come from the germline V gene. Trimming took off 4 bases at V and 2 bases at J, with 10 bases between the two ends. This CDR3 is built from 13 residues. CDR3 nucleotide sequence: TGTGCCAGCAGCGTGGGAGTCACCTACGAGCAGTACTTC. Encoded protein: CASSVGVTYEQYF.

This clone was picked up one time. This sequence joins TRBV5-1 and TRBJ2-1; 8 bases line up with TRBD2. Trimming at V came to 4 bases and at J to 1 base, leaving 4 bases not matched to a gene. The CDR3 loop spans 15 amino acids. The V gene's germline CDR1 is SGHRS and CDR2 YFSETQ. DNA of the CDR3: TGCGCCAGCAGCCCCGGACTAGCTTCCTACAATGAGCAGTTCTTC. Residues: CASSPGLASYNEQFF. The whole variable domain, remainder taken from reference TRBV5-1 and TRBJ2-1, is KAGVTQTPRYLIKTRGQQVTLSCSPISGHRSVSWYQQTPGQGLQFLFEYFSETQRNKGNFPGRFSGRQFSNSRSEMNVSTLELGDSALYLCASSPGLASYNEQFFGPGTRLTVL.

The chain links TRBV7-9 to TRBJ1-2, with no clear D. Germline V gene sequence: CDR1 SEHNR, CDR2 FQNEAQ (reference sequence). V gave up 0 bases and J gave up 2 bases, with 7 bases separating them. The CDR3 totals 14 residues. Here the CDR3 DNA reads TGTGCCAGCAGCTTAGCTGGCGCAAACTATGGCTACACCTTC. This sequence encodes CASSLAGANYGYTF.

CDR3 in DNA: TGTGCCAGCAGTGGGGGGTGGGATCAGCCCCAGCATTTT. This gives the protein CASSGGWDQPQHF. V is TRBV2 and J is TRBJ1-5, with a possible D match to TRBD1 (5 bases). Germline assignment: CDR1 SNHLY and CDR2 FYNNEI. The CDR3 runs to 13 residues. Trimming took 4 bases from V and 5 from J, leaving 9 bases between them.

The J gene is TRBJ2-1, the V gene TRBV19; 9 bases align to TRBD2. Trimming removed 4 bases from V and 3 bases from J; junction bases left unmatched: 10. The germline V gene has CDR1 LNHDA and CDR2 SQIVND (reference sequence). This CDR3 spans 17 amino acids. DNA of the CDR3: TGTGCCAGTAGTAAAAATCGACTAGCGGCAATCTACAATGAGCAGTTCTTC. Encoded protein: CASSKNRLAAIYNEQFF.

V gene TRBV7-2 combines with J gene TRBJ2-1; 9 bases are shared with TRBD2. The CDR3 extends over 18 amino acids. V shed 1 base and J 3 bases; nucleotides not matched to a gene: 10. From germline, CDR1 is SGHTA and CDR2 FQGNSA. CDR3 nucleotide sequence: TGTGCCAGCAGCTTAGGGAGGGGTAGCGGGAGCTTCTACAATGAGCAGTTCTTC. Protein: CASSLGRGSGSFYNEQFF.

On this clone itself: One end of the junction is discordant with germline, which a read error may explain. The chain recombines TRBV11-2 with TRBJ2-7, with D perhaps TRBD1 or TRBD2 (6 bases each). This CDR3 is 12 amino acids long. Per the germline V gene, CDR1 is SGHAT and CDR2 is FQNNGV. CDR3 nucleotides: TGTGCCAGCAGCTTAGGCGGGACAAGTCTGCACTTC. Protein sequence: CASSLGGTSLHF.

The CDR3 loop reads CASSGTGTSTGELFF. Here the CDR3 DNA reads TGTGCCAGCAGTGGGACAGGGACGAGCACCGGGGAGCTGTTTTTT. The rearrangement links TRBV2 to TRBJ2-2; TRBD1 matches 8 bases. The ends lost 4 bases at V and 4 bases at J; junction bases unmatched: 5. This CDR3 is built from 15 residues. In germline, CDR1 is SNHLY, CDR2 FYNNEI.

The V gene is TRBV5-3, the J gene TRBJ1-5; D unclear. TRBV5-3 is recorded as an ORF, its role being uncertain. Between the trimmed V and J ends, which lost 2 bases and 0 bases, there was a span of 3 bases. CDR3 length: 13 residues. The CDR3 spells CARSFYSNQPQHF. The CDR3 DNA follows: TGTGCCAGAAGCTTTTATAGCAATCAGCCCCAGCATTTT.

This chain joins TRBV19 and TRBJ1-1; D remains unclear. The CDR3 is made up of 16 amino acids. Germline values: CDR1 LNHDA, CDR2 SQIVND (reference sequence). Between the trimmed V and J ends, which lost 1 base and 1 base, there was a span of 13 bases. CDR3 sequence reads: CASSIGSASRNTEAFF. In DNA form, the CDR3 reads TGTGCCAGTAGTATAGGGAGTGCTTCGAGGAACACTGAAGCTTTCTTT.

V usage is TRBV20-1 and J usage is TRBJ2-3; possibly TRBD1 for D (5 bases). The CDR3 runs 13 residues. V lost 3 bases and J lost 7, with 14 bases in between. CDR1 and CDR2 (germline): DFQATT, SNEGSKA (reference sequence). CDR3 coding DNA: TGCAGTGCTAGTAATCAGGGTAGCCATACGCAGTATTTT. It specifies CSASNQGSHTQYF.

The chain couples TRBV28 to TRBJ2-7; TRBD2 matches at 8 bases. Trimming at V came to 6 bases and at J to 3 bases, leaving 13 bases not matched to a gene. Germline V lookup: CDR1 MDHEN, CDR2 SYDVKM. This CDR3 has 16 amino acids. CDR3 sequence: CASRTTGGTGNYEQYF. CDR3 in DNA: TGTGCCAGCAGAACTACGGGGGGGACGGGTAACTACGAGCAGTACTTC.